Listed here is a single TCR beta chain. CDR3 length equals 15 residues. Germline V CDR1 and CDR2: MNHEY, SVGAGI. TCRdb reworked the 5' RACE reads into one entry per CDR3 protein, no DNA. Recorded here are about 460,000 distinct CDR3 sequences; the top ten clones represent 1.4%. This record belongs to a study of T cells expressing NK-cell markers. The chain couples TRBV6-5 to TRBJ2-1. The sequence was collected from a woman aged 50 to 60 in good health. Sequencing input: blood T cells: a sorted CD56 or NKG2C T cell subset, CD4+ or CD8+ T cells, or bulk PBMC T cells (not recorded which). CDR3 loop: CASSQPGGPVDEQFF.